The 18 T cell receptor beta chains below come from one sample, sequenced in a study of shared clonotypes between healthy human individuals. Sequenced by immunoSEQ multiplex PCR; TCRdb stores in-frame clones only, minus some. The table lists some 1,900,000 clones, about 95% of them singletons. The naive CD8 population came from CD45RO-negative cells selected for CCR7, without terminally differentiated effector memory CD45RA+ cells. Source material: naive CD8+ T cells sorted from blood. The source is a man aged 18 to 30 in good health.

The V gene is TRBV5-1, the J gene TRBJ1-2; D may be TRBD1 (6 bases). This CDR3 region has 15 residues. Germline CDR1 reads SGHRS; CDR2 reads YFSETQ. V was cut by 0 bases and J by 2 bases, with 11 bases left in between. CDR3 amino acids: CASSLAGAANYGYTF. The CDR3 nucleotides are TGCGCCAGCAGCTTGGCAGGGGCTGCCAACTATGGCTACACCTTC.

This chain connects TRBV30 to TRBJ2-7, with D possibly TRBD2 on 7 matching bases. The CDR3 covers 15 residues. Trimming cost V 2 bases and J 2 bases, with 16 bases left between them. Per the germline V gene, CDR1 is GTSNPN and CDR2 is SVGIG (reference sequence). CDR3 region: CAWSSPRGGTYEQYF. CDR3 DNA: TGTGCCTGGAGTTCCCCTAGGGGGGGAACCTACGAGCAGTACTTC.

The CDR3 DNA is TGTGCCAGCAGCTTACGGCGCGGGGGCTCCTACAATGAGCAGTTCTTC. Encoded protein: CASSLRRGGSYNEQFF. The genes are TRBV11-2 and TRBJ2-1, with TRBD2 matching 7 bases. Per the germline V gene, CDR1 is SGHAT and CDR2 is FQNNGV. J lost 0 bases, V lost 2 bases, and 4 bases had no gene match. CDR3 length equals 16 residues.

This clone has only one observation. The J gene is TRBJ2-1, the V gene TRBV9; possible D gene TRBD2, 6 bases. The CDR3 has 11 residues. Between the trimmed V and J ends, which lost 3 bases and 13 bases, there was a span of 11 bases. Germline V CDR1 and CDR2: SGDLS, YYNGEE. The DNA for the CDR3 is TGTGCCAGCAGCGCGGGACTGGTTCAGTTCTTC. Its translation is CASSAGLVQFF. Together with reference TRBV9 and TRBJ2-1, the CDR3 gives the full variable domain: DSGVTQTPKHLITATGQRVTLRCSPRSGDLSVYWYQQSLDQGLQFLIQYYNGEERAKGNILERFSAQQFPDLHSELNLSSLELGDSALYFCASSAGLVQFFGPGTRLTVL.

The chain links TRBV2 to TRBJ2-1, with TRBD1 matching 7 bases. CDR1 is SNHLY, CDR2 FYNNEI, per germline. V was pared by 9 bases and J by 0 bases, with 8 bases of the junction left unmatched. The CDR3 is 15 residues long. CDR3 DNA: TGTGCCAGTGGAGAGGGGGACAGCTCCTACAATGAGCAGTTCTTC. Translation gives CASGEGDSSYNEQFF.

This clone was seen a single time. The V gene is TRBV5-1, the J gene TRBJ2-2; 10 positions agree with TRBD1. V shed 4 bases, J shed 7 bases, and the junction held 7 bases outside the gene matches. Germline-derived CDR1 and CDR2 are SGHRS and YFSETQ. The CDR3 is made up of 15 amino acids. The CDR3 sequence is CASSGGQGVGGELFF. The CDR3 bases are TGCGCCAGCAGCGGAGGACAGGGGGTTGGCGGGGAGCTGTTTTTT.

The sample holds one count of this clone. The chain recombines TRBV6-5 with TRBJ2-2; TRBD2 is a possible D gene (5 bases). V was shortened by 7 bases and J by 5 bases, with 17 bases between the two germline ends. Germline loops: CDR1 MNHEY, CDR2 SVGAGI. This CDR3 has 15 residues. The CDR3 coding sequence is TGTGCCAGCAAAACTTACAGCCGGGGAACCGGGGAGCTGTTTTTT. As protein: CASKTYSRGTGELFF.

About this clone: Germline and junction disagree at one end, which may indicate a read error. This chain uses TRBV5-1 with TRBJ2-1, with 10 bases matching TRBD1. Germline lookup yields CDR1 SGHRS and CDR2 YFSETQ. This CDR3 region has 16 residues. The chain's CDR3 is CASSRKGQGSFNEQFF. The CDR3 region has the DNA TGCGCCAGCAGCCGCAAGGGACAGGGGTCCTTCAATGAGCAGTTCTTC.

On this clone: The same CDR3 is also encoded by other DNA sequences in this sample. The chain links TRBV29-1 to TRBJ1-2, with no clear D. The length of the CDR3 is 11 residues. Germline loops: CDR1 SQVTM, CDR2 ANQGSEA. Trimming took off 3 bases at V and 4 bases at J, with 6 bases between the two ends. This chain's CDR3 is CSVEASYGYTF. CDR3 coding DNA: TGCAGCGTTGAGGCAAGCTATGGCTACACCTTC.

The chain uses TRBV27 and TRBJ1-6; D gene uncertain. Trimming removed 0 bases from V and 0 bases from J, with 6 bases in between. Germline loops: CDR1 MNHEY, CDR2 SMNVEV (reference sequence). This CDR3 spans 16 amino acids. DNA for the CDR3: TGTGCCAGCAGTTTATCAGAGGGCTCCTATAATTCACCCCTCCACTTT. The encoded protein is CASSLSEGSYNSPLHF.

About this clone: The sample holds other DNA sequences that translate to the same CDR3. V usage is TRBV7-2 and J usage is TRBJ2-7; a possible D gene is TRBD2 (5 bases). Germline values: CDR1 SGHTA, CDR2 FQGNSA. Trimming took 3 bases from V and 2 from J, leaving 14 bases between them. The CDR3 has 15 amino acids. CDR3 bases: TGTGCCAGCAGCTTGGGCCTAGGGAGCACCTACGAGCAGTACTTC. Its protein product is CASSLGLGSTYEQYF.

V and J are TRBV14 and TRBJ2-5; D uncertain. The germline V gene encodes CDR1 SGHDN and CDR2 FVKESK. With 4 bases removed from V and 11 bases from J, the gap between germline ends came to 17 bases. CDR3 size: 13 residues. CDR3: CASSRDPGHWQYF. CDR3 DNA sequence: TGTGCCAGCAGCCGAGATCCGGGTCACTGGCAGTACTTC.

Comment on this clone: Other DNA variants within this sample encode the same CDR3. The chain links TRBV27 to TRBJ2-7; tentative D call: TRBD2 (6 bases). Germline CDR1 reads MNHEY; CDR2 reads SMNVEV (reference sequence). Trimming removed 0 bases from V and 3 bases from J, with 12 bases in between. The CDR3 is 15 residues long. The CDR3 bases are TGTGCCAGCAGTTTATCCGGGACTGGAGACTACGAGCAGTACTTC. It codes for CASSLSGTGDYEQYF.

The gene calls are TRBV28 and TRBJ2-3; D gene ambiguous. V was clipped by 1 base and J by 2 bases, with 10 bases between them. CDR1 and CDR2 (germline): MDHEN, SYDVKM. This CDR3 comprises 15 residues. For the CDR3, the DNA is TGTGCCAGCAGTTTATCTACCCTTTTCACAGATACGCAGTATTTT. This translates into CASSLSTLFTDTQYF.

The V gene is TRBV5-1, the J gene TRBJ2-2; D is perhaps TRBD2 (5 bases). The CDR3 has 15 residues. Per the germline V gene, CDR1 is SGHRS and CDR2 is YFSETQ. Trimming took off 2 bases at V and 4 bases at J, with 12 bases between the two ends. CDR3 sequence (DNA): TGCGCCAGCAGCTTTGAAGTTCGGGGCACCGGGGAGCTGTTTTTT. Translation gives CASSFEVRGTGELFF.

The chain links TRBV7-9 to TRBJ2-7; D is ambiguous. Trimming took 1 base from V and 1 from J, leaving 14 bases between them. The germline V gene encodes CDR1 SEHNR and CDR2 FQNEAQ (reference sequence). This CDR3 region has 16 residues. DNA of the CDR3: TGTGCCAGCAGCTTAGGGGCCGGTAAATTATCCTACGAGCAGTACTTC. Translation: CASSLGAGKLSYEQYF.

This clone was counted once. The chain recombines TRBV11-2 with TRBJ1-4, with unresolved D. In germline, CDR1 is SGHAT, CDR2 FQNNGV. The CDR3 is 15 residues long. V gave up 5 bases and J gave up 0 bases, with 10 bases separating them. CDR3 amino acids: CASSPPAATNEKLFF. The CDR3 nucleotides are TGTGCCAGCAGCCCCCCGGCCGCAACTAATGAAAAACTGTTTTTT.

This clone was detected once. The chain has TRBV5-6 and TRBJ1-2; 7 positions match TRBD1. The CDR3 is 15 residues long. Trimming took 3 bases from V and 0 from J; bases not matched to a gene: 5. Per the germline V gene, CDR1 is SGHDT and CDR2 is YYEEEE. CDR3 protein: CASSSTTGSNYGYTF. CDR3 DNA: TGTGCCAGCAGCTCGACGACAGGGTCTAACTATGGCTACACCTTC.